This section outlines one TCR beta chain sequence together with its context. Its antigen is undetermined. Unique molecular identifiers were present on the cDNA, and a universal primer site came from template switching. TCRdb re-derived calls from the 5' RACE reads in MiXCR, one entry per CDR3 protein. The repertoire holds about 450,000 distinct CDR3 sequences, with about 18% as singletons. The data belong to a study of identical twins. Study results and limitations: Sequences that were out-of-frame, alpha and twin-shared displayed an excess of low generation probability. Where beta out-of-frame sequences were concerned, excess twin sharing was weaker. Cross-sectional statistical analysis was relied on for the conclusions, without the same donors being followed.

Trimming left V 0 bases short and J 8 bases short, with 19 bases between. This CDR3 contains 16 residues. Germline-derived CDR1 and CDR2 are DFQATT and SNEGSKA (reference sequence). V usage is TRBV20-1 and J usage is TRBJ1-4, with D perhaps matching TRBD1 (5 bases). Sequencing was done on a sample of naive T cells sorted from blood. The sequence derives from a man aged 45 to 65 in good health. CDR3 loop: CSARDPMTGTTEKLFF. Here the CDR3 DNA reads TGCAGTGCTAGAGATCCCATGACGGGGACGACGGAAAAACTGTTTTTT.